The rows below give T cell receptor beta chains drawn from one sample of a study of Ad26.COV2.S vaccination and SARS-CoV-2 variants. Only in-frame clones appear in the TCRdb table, and some are missing; sequencing was by immunoSEQ multiplex PCR. The repertoire holds around 450,000 clones, with 80% to 95% as singletons. The sample was peripheral blood, taken in a trial of Ad26.COV2.S vaccine versus placebo. The receptor set was obtained from a person aged 18-65 years who received the Ad26.COV2.S COVID-19 vaccine or a placebo. Both conserved end residues are part of each CDR3. A D gene is named only where the DNA matches it firmly. Clone size appears in some rows only: once, few, many, or a class for an expanded clone.

V gene,D gene,clone size,J gene,CDR3 DNA,CDR3 protein
TRBV13,TRBD2,few,TRBJ2-2,TGTGCCAGCAGCCCCTCCGGGACTAGCAGGGTCGGGGACACCGGGGAGCTGTTTTTT,CASSPSGTSRVGDTGELFF
TRBV11-2,NA,NA,TRBJ1-1,TGTGCCAGTGAGGGGTGGGGGGACACTGAAGCTTTCTTT,CASEGWGDTEAFF
TRBV7-2,TRBD2,NA,TRBJ2-1,TGTGCCAGCAGCTCAGACCTGACTAGCGGGATTTACTATGAGCAGTTCTTC,CASSSDLTSGIYYEQFF
TRBV20-1,NA,NA,TRBJ2-7,TGCAGTGCTAGGGATTACGAGCAGTACTTC,CSARDYEQYF
TRBV29-1,NA,NA,TRBJ1-1,TGCAGCGTTAGCCAACGATTGAACACTGAAGCTTTCTTT,CSVSQRLNTEAFF
TRBV6-2/TRBV6-3,NA,NA,TRBJ2-1,TGTGCCAGCAGTCTTATATACAATGAGCAGTTCTTC,CASSLIYNEQFF
TRBV30,NA,NA,TRBJ2-1,TGTGCCTGGAGTGTATGGCGGGCCAACAATGAGCAGTTCTTC,CAWSVWRANNEQFF
TRBV5-6,NA,NA,TRBJ2-5,TGTGCCAGCAGCTTGATGTCAGGGCAGGGCCAGGGAGAGACCCAGTACTTC,CASSLMSGQGQGETQYF
TRBV9,TRBD2,NA,TRBJ2-3,TGTGCCAGCAGCGTAGGCTCTAGCGGGAGCACAGATACGCAGTATTTT,CASSVGSSGSTDTQYF
TRBV27,TRBD2,NA,TRBJ2-1,TGTGCCAGCAGTTGGGGGGGCAATGAGCAGTTCTTC,CASSWGGNEQFF
TRBV10-3,TRBD2,once,TRBJ2-1,TGTGCCGCCCAGGCCCCGGGAGGCTCCTACAATGAGCAGTTCTTC,CAAQAPGGSYNEQFF
TRBV5-5,NA,NA,TRBJ1-1,TGTGCCAGCAGCTTTAGTATGAACACTGAAGCTTTCTTT,CASSFSMNTEAFF
TRBV6-2/TRBV6-3,NA,NA,TRBJ2-3,TGTGCCAGCAGTTACTCGGAATTCGGGCTCAAGGATACGCAGTATTTT,CASSYSEFGLKDTQYF
TRBV20-1,TRBD1,NA,TRBJ1-1,TGCAGTGCTACTGACAGGGGGCTCGGCACTGAAGCTTTCTTT,CSATDRGLGTEAFF
TRBV4-2,NA,few,TRBJ1-3,TGTGCCAGCAGCCAAGATTACCGGGGACAAGCTGGAAACACCATATATTTT,CASSQDYRGQAGNTIYF
TRBV13,NA,NA,TRBJ1-3,TGTGCCAGCAGCTTAGAGGATAGACGACCCATATATTTT,CASSLEDRRPIYF
TRBV7-3,NA,NA,TRBJ2-5,TGTGCCAGCAGCTTAGAGCTCCAAGAGACCCAGTACTTC,CASSLELQETQYF
TRBV12-2,NA,NA,TRBJ2-7,TGTGCAAGTCGGAGGGGGAAGCGGGACTACGAGCAGTACTTC,CASRRGKRDYEQYF
TRBV9,NA,once,TRBJ2-5,TGTGCCAGCAGCGTAGCAGGATTGCAAGAGACCCAGTACTTC,CASSVAGLQETQYF
TRBV7-8,NA,NA,TRBJ2-1,TGTGCCAGCAGCTTAGTCTTTAGGGGGGCCCACAATGAGCAGTTCTTC,CASSLVFRGAHNEQFF
TRBV11-2,NA,NA,TRBJ2-4,TGTGCCAGCAGCTTAGTAAACCCCCAGAACATTCAGTACTTC,CASSLVNPQNIQYF
TRBV9,NA,NA,TRBJ2-2,TGTGCCAGCAGCGTTTCAGGGGGGAAGACCGGGGAGCTGTTTTTT,CASSVSGGKTGELFF
TRBV6-2/TRBV6-3,NA,NA,TRBJ2-7,TGTGCCAGCAGCGTGGAGTACGAGCAGTACTTC,CASSVEYEQYF
TRBV9,NA,NA,TRBJ1-3,TGTGCCAGCAGCGTAGACGGAAGCTCTGGAAACACCATATATTTT,CASSVDGSSGNTIYF
TRBV7-2,NA,NA,TRBJ2-2,TGTGCCATCCAGACGCCCAACACCGGGGAGCTGTTTTTT,CAIQTPNTGELFF
TRBV29-1,NA,once,TRBJ2-7,TGCAGCGGGGGGGTTTCAGGGAGCTCCTACGAGCAGTACTTC,CSGGVSGSSYEQYF
TRBV7-8,TRBD2,NA,TRBJ2-1,TGTGCCAGCAGCAGGCTCGACGGTGGACTAGCGGGAGGGGGTGAGCAGTTCTTC,CASSRLDGGLAGGGEQFF
TRBV2,TRBD2,NA,TRBJ2-2,TGTGCCAGCAGTGAAGTTCGACTAGCGGGAGGGAACACCGGGGAGCTGTTTTTT,CASSEVRLAGGNTGELFF
TRBV18,NA,NA,TRBJ1-1,TGTGCCAGCTCCACGGACACTAACACTGAAGCTTTCTTT,CASSTDTNTEAFF
TRBV9,NA,NA,TRBJ1-1,TGTGCCAGCAGCGTAAAAACAGTGGGCACTGAAGCTTTCTTT,CASSVKTVGTEAFF
TRBV11-3,NA,NA,TRBJ1-1,TGTGCCAGCAGCTTAGTTAGTTACACTGAAGCTTTCTTT,CASSLVSYTEAFF
TRBV6-5,NA,once,TRBJ2-3,TGTGCCAGCAGTTCCCAGACGATCAGCACAGATACGCAGTATTTT,CASSSQTISTDTQYF
TRBV6-4,NA,NA,TRBJ2-3,TGTGCCAGCAGTTCCGACTCCTTTCCAGATACGCAGTATTTT,CASSSDSFPDTQYF
TRBV4-1,NA,NA,TRBJ2-7,TGCGCCAGCAGCCACCCTAAGGGGAGGTCCCACGAGCAGTACTTC,CASSHPKGRSHEQYF
TRBV3-1/TRBV3-2,NA,once,TRBJ1-2,TGTGCCAGCAGCCAGGAGACCCACTACACCTTC,CASSQETHYTF
TRBV27,TRBD1,NA,TRBJ1-2,TGTGCCAGCAGCACCCGGGCAGGGGGCTCCTATGGCTACACCTTC,CASSTRAGGSYGYTF
TRBV25-1,NA,NA,TRBJ2-7,TGTGCCAGCAGTGCGACAGTGCCCCCCTACGAGCAGTACTTC,CASSATVPPYEQYF
TRBV7-9,NA,once,TRBJ2-1,TGTGCCAGCAGCTTAATTCGAAAAGGTGAGCAGTTCTTC,CASSLIRKGEQFF
TRBV27,TRBD1,NA,TRBJ2-7,TGTGCCAGCAGTTTACTGGGCAGAGGGGGCTACTACGAGCAGTACTTC,CASSLLGRGGYYEQYF
TRBV15,NA,NA,TRBJ1-1,TGTGCCACCAGCAGACCATTGGGAAACACTGAAGCTTTCTTT,CATSRPLGNTEAFF